One and the same sample provided the 5 T cell receptor beta chains below, sequenced in a study of regulatory dendritic cells for organ transplantation (dated by TCRdb to the late 2010s). Sorted T cell subsets were CFSE-labeled and co-cultured for five to six days with allogeneic regulatory or mature dendritic cells at a 1:10 DC:T ratio. These receptors have no known antigen. Library method: the immunoSEQ multiplex PCR assay. The source is immuneACCESS, and TCRdb retained only in-frame sequences with V and J called. Part of the clones is not carried over; for the studies checked, unresolved V genes explain less than half of this, and the remainder is unexplained. This sample has under 9,000 clones in its table, and 65% to 70% of those were observed once. The ten top clones hold around 3.8% of the sample. The specimen was memory CD4+ T cells from blood cultured with dendritic cells. In light of the paper, this sample's cell subset or site label describes: CD45RO+ memory T cells. These receptors all stem from a human donor in good health.

This clone was seen just once. The rearrangement joins TRBV5-6 to TRBJ1-3; D not certain. CDR1 is SGHDT, CDR2 YYEEEE, per germline. V lost 0 bases and J lost 0, with 7 bases in between. The CDR3 totals 15 residues. The CDR3: CASSLGLNSGNTIYF. DNA of the CDR3: TGTGCCAGCAGCTTGGGACTGAACTCTGGAAACACCATATATTTT.

The rearrangement links TRBV11-2 to TRBJ2-1; a weak D match, TRBD1 (5 bases). Germline V gene lookup returns CDR1 SGHAT and CDR2 FQNNGV. The V and J ends lost 5 bases and 6 bases respectively, with 23 bases between them. The CDR3 is 17 residues long. This CDR3 is CASSPYIWPQGSNEQFF. As DNA, the CDR3 is TGTGCCAGCAGCCCATATATATGGCCTCAGGGTAGCAATGAGCAGTTCTTC.

The chain uses TRBV6-4 and TRBJ1-2; D remains unclear. The germline V gene has CDR1 MRHNA and CDR2 SNTAGT. There are 12 residues in the CDR3. The V and J ends lost 6 bases and 0 bases respectively, with 5 bases between them. The CDR3 here is CASSPANYGYTF. DNA of the CDR3: TGTGCCAGCAGCCCGGCTAACTATGGCTACACCTTC.

Only a few counts were recorded for this clone. The chain recombines TRBV5-1 with TRBJ2-7; a possible D gene is TRBD1 (6 bases). CDR1 and CDR2 from the germline V gene are SGHRS and YFSETQ. The CDR3 runs to 15 residues. V gave up 4 bases and J gave up 3 bases, with 17 bases separating them. The CDR3 region is CASSRDTPGDYEQYF. The CDR3 coding sequence is TGCGCCAGCAGCCGGGACACCCCAGGGGACTACGAGCAGTACTTC.

CDR3 sequence (DNA): TGCAGTGCGACACAGGGCTCTGGCTACACCTTC. This encodes CSATQGSGYTF. The gene calls are TRBV20-1 and TRBJ1-2, with a tentative D call TRBD1 (6 bases). This CDR3 comprises 11 residues. Germline V gene data show CDR1 as DFQATT and CDR2 as SNEGSKA (reference sequence). V lost 6 bases and J 7 bases, leaving 12 bases between the germline ends.